This T cell receptor beta chain was sequenced during a study of blood T cell repertoires in COVID-19. Across the whole study: The cDNA or gDNA used as material had been derived from T cells, B-cell-depleted T cells, or PBMCs.

Trimming pared 3 bases from V and 5 bases from J, leaving 10 bases between. The CDR3 is 13 residues long. Germline CDR1 is KGHSH and CDR2 is LQKENI. This table comes from immunoSEQ multiplex PCR, and its TCRdb copy is limited to in-frame clones, with some not included. The table lists around 260,000 clones, 85% of them singletons. The chain couples TRBV18 to TRBJ1-1, with D tentatively TRBD1 (5 bases). This sequence originates from a human donor in a cohort sampled during active COVID-19. The sample consisted of peripheral blood. In nucleotides, the CDR3 is TGTGCCAGCTCACCGCTGAAGGGGACTGAAGCTTTCTTT. This sequence encodes CASSPLKGTEAFF.